This TCR beta chain was recovered during a study of T cells in Graves' hyperthyroidism and ophthalmopathy. For the study at large: Prior to any treatment, at the point of initial diagnosis, peripheral blood was collected. Broader study findings: Peripheral blood also featured most of the thyroid clonotypes expanded above 0.001.

This clonotype was seen ten or more times. Its antigen remains unidentified. There are 13 residues in the CDR3. Germline V gene lookup returns CDR1 LGHDT and CDR2 YNNKEL (reference sequence). Trimming left V 1 base short and J 4 bases short, with 7 bases between. RNA transcripts yielded amplified TCR beta CDR3 regions. With the HTBI primer set, the TCR CDR3 went through a first round of RT-PCR. TCRdb re-derived calls from the multiplex PCR reads in MiXCR, one entry per CDR3 protein. The sample includes 500,000 to 750,000 distinct CDR3 sequences, 12% to 15% of them seen just once. PBMCs stemmed from less than 13 ml fresh peripheral blood.

The chain combines TRBV3-1 with TRBJ1-1, with D unresolved. Sequencing was performed on blood. The source of this sequence is a woman aged 18-29 years with Graves' ophthalmopathy. The CDR3 bases are TGTGCCAGCAGCCAAGGGGAACTCACTGAAGCTTTCTTT. Its translation is CASSQGELTEAFF. Variable domain in full (rest from reference TRBV3-1 and TRBJ1-1): DTAVSQTPKYLVTQMGNDKSIKCEQNLGHDTMYWYKQDSKKFLKIMFSYNNKELIINETVPNRFSPKSPDKAHLNLHINSLELGDSAVYFCASSQGELTEAFFGQGTRLTVV.